One sample yielded the 23 T cell receptor beta chains listed below, sequenced in a study of beta chain features in type 1 diabetes. Notes on the study in general: Shorter TCRB CDR3s, moderately but significantly so, marked every one of the four CD4+ subsets in Type 1 diabetes patients.

For these TCRs, the target antigens are not known. Expressed TCRB transcripts were sequenced because the isolated RNA had all been reverse transcribed beforehand. Some clones are missing from TCRdb's copy, which holds only in-frame ones; the method was immunoSEQ multiplex PCR. There are some 660,000 clones in the sample; around 15% occur only once, and 0.035% to 0.045% lies in the top ten. Sequencing input: naive CD4+ T cells from blood. The receptors were gathered from a man between 18 and 29 years old with type 1 diabetes.

This clone was seen more than once but under ten times. The chain combines TRBV12-5 with TRBJ2-1, with a possible D match to TRBD2 (5 bases). Germline V gene data show CDR1 as LGHNT and CDR2 as FRNRAP. V shed 8 bases and J shed 13 bases, with 18 bases lying between them. The CDR3 runs 12 residues. The DNA of the CDR3 is TGTGCTAGTAGTGCGGGTGGGTTGATTCAGTTCTTC. Encoded protein: CASSAGGLIQFF. The variable domain in full, completed from reference TRBV12-5 and TRBJ2-1, reads DARVTQTPRHKVTEMGQEVTMRCQPILGHNTVFWYRQTMMQGLELLAYFRNRAPLDDSGMPKDRFSAEMPDATLATLKIQPSEPRDSAVYFCASSAGGLIQFFGPGTRLTVL.

This chain connects TRBV4-2 to TRBJ1-5; the match to TRBD1 covers 7 bases. The V gene end was trimmed by 3 bases and the J gene end by 1 base; junction bases not matched to a gene: 12. The germline V gene has CDR1 LGHNA and CDR2 YNFKEQ. CDR3 length: 18 amino acids. The CDR3 nucleotides are TGTGCCAGCAGCCACTCTGAGGGGGCTTCTTTGAGCAATCAGCCCCAGCATTTT. This gives the protein CASSHSEGASLSNQPQHF.

This CDR3 is CASSQDYVTGGEKLFF. The DNA for the CDR3 is TGCGCCAGCAGCCAAGATTACGTAACTGGAGGGGAAAAACTGTTTTTT. The chain joins TRBV4-3 to TRBJ1-4, with unresolved D. The germline CDR1 and CDR2 sequences are LGHNA and YSLEER. CDR3 size: 16 residues. Trimming pared 0 bases from V and 8 bases from J, leaving 16 bases between.

This chain joins TRBV27 and TRBJ2-5; 7 nucleotides align to TRBD2. Germline values: CDR1 MNHEY, CDR2 SMNVEV (reference sequence). The CDR3 length is 18 residues. The V segment lost 8 bases and the J segment 5 bases; nucleotides outside the gene matches: 23. The CDR3 region has the DNA TGTGCCAGCGCCATGTTGGGCGGGGGTAAGAGAGGAGGGGAGACCCAGTACTTC. Protein sequence: CASAMLGGGKRGGETQYF.

This sequence joins TRBV10-3 and TRBJ1-2; 12 bases align to TRBD1. Per germline, CDR1 ENHRY and CDR2 SYGVKD. The CDR3 is 15 amino acids. The V segment lost 2 bases and the J segment 14 bases; nucleotides outside the gene matches: 12. The CDR3, as DNA: TGTGCCATCAGTGAGACGGGACAGGGGGCTAGTCCTCCTACCTTC. This codes for CAISETGQGASPPTF.

Of note for this clone: Different DNA sequences within this sample yield the same CDR3. This chain joins TRBV7-2 and TRBJ1-4; TRBD1 agrees at 7 bases. J gave up 5 bases and V 1 base, and 1 base lay outside the gene matches. There are 14 residues in the CDR3. CDR1 and CDR2 (germline): SGHTA, FQGNSA. The CDR3 region is CASSLGQGNEKLFF. The CDR3 nucleotides are TGTGCCAGCAGCTTAGGACAGGGAAATGAAAAACTGTTTTTT.

This clone has more than one count but fewer than ten. This chain connects TRBV2 to TRBJ2-7; unclear D gene. The V gene's germline CDR1 is SNHLY and CDR2 FYNNEI. The CDR3 spans 15 residues. Between the trimmed V and J ends, which lost 7 bases and 2 bases, there was a span of 18 bases. CDR3 sequence: CASTKAEHLPYEQYF. The DNA for the CDR3 is TGTGCCAGCACGAAGGCGGAACACCTGCCCTACGAGCAGTACTTC.

Only a few counts were recorded for this clone. The CDR3 here is CASSELDAGEKLFF. Written as DNA, the CDR3 is TGTGCCAGCAGTGAACTGGATGCGGGTGAAAAACTGTTTTTT. This sequence joins TRBV6-1 and TRBJ1-4; D is undetermined. The CDR3 totals 14 residues. CDR1 and CDR2 (germline): MNHNS, SASEGT. Trimming removed 2 bases at V and 7 bases at J, with 11 bases between.

The chain recombines TRBV7-6 with TRBJ2-2, with D possibly being TRBD1 (5 bases). Between the trimmed V and J ends, which lost 1 base and 2 bases, there was a span of 14 bases. This CDR3 comprises 17 residues. Germline V gene sequence: CDR1 SGHVS, CDR2 FNYEAQ. The CDR3 DNA sequence: TGTGCCAGCAGCTTAGAACACAGGCCAATTAACACCGGGGAGCTGTTTTTT. Amino acids: CASSLEHRPINTGELFF.

The chain has TRBV7-6 and TRBJ1-1; D remains unclear. Germline values: CDR1 SGHVS, CDR2 FNYEAQ. Trimming took off 0 bases at V and 5 bases at J, with 7 bases between the two ends. This CDR3 contains 13 residues. The CDR3 loop reads CASSLARVTEAFF. As DNA, the CDR3 is TGTGCCAGCAGCTTAGCTCGGGTAACTGAAGCTTTCTTT.

This clone has more than one count but fewer than ten. The chain has TRBV9 and TRBJ2-1; 9 bases map to TRBD1. Germline V CDR1 and CDR2: SGDLS, YYNGEE. CDR3 length equals 14 residues. The junction had 6 bases not matched to a gene; V was cut back by 4 bases and J by 7 bases. The CDR3 region has the DNA TGTGCCAGCAGCACCGGGACAGGGAATAATGAGCAGTTCTTC. Its protein product is CASSTGTGNNEQFF.

This clone has just a few counts. The gene calls are TRBV28 and TRBJ2-4; D uncertain. Deletions cut 6 bases from V and 0 bases from J, with 12 bases between. The CDR3 runs 15 residues. Germline CDR1 is MDHEN and CDR2 is SYDVKM. The CDR3 region has the DNA TGTGCCAGCAGCTTAGATTTACTAGCCAAAAACATTCAGTACTTC. As protein: CASSLDLLAKNIQYF.

The V and J genes are TRBV7-9 and TRBJ2-2; TRBD1 matches at 7 bases. V dropped 4 bases and J dropped 5; count of bases not matched to a gene: 7. The CDR3 is made up of 15 amino acids. The germline gives CDR1 SEHNR, CDR2 FQNEAQ (reference sequence). CDR3 bases: TGTGCCAGCAGCTCCCGACAGGGTCTGACCGGGGAGCTGTTTTTT. It codes for CASSSRQGLTGELFF.

V is TRBV2 and J is TRBJ1-5, with a weak D call TRBD1 (5 bases). The V gene lost 7 bases and the J gene lost 0 bases, with 16 bases spanning the gap. This CDR3 has 16 residues. From germline, CDR1 is SNHLY and CDR2 FYNNEI. Here the CDR3 DNA reads TGTGCCAGCATTAAAGAAAACAGGATTAGCAATCAGCCCCAGCATTTT. It encodes CASIKENRISNQPQHF.

The V gene is TRBV14, the J gene TRBJ1-2, with D possibly TRBD1 on 6 matching bases. Germline CDR1 SGHDN, CDR2 FVKESK. The V and J ends lost 4 bases and 2 bases respectively, with 11 bases between them. This CDR3 is built from 14 residues. For the CDR3, the DNA is TGTGCCAGCAGCCTGGGCAGGGGCAACTATGGCTACACCTTC. It translates to CASSLGRGNYGYTF.

This clone was detected only a few times. The V call is TRBV30, the J call TRBJ2-7; D remains unclear. Per germline, CDR1 GTSNPN and CDR2 SVGIG (reference sequence). The length of the CDR3 is 15 residues. Trimming removed 2 bases from V and 7 bases from J, with 21 bases in between. CDR3 loop: CAWSLEPIIQPEQYF. The CDR3, as DNA: TGTGCCTGGAGTCTCGAGCCCATTATCCAACCGGAGCAGTACTTC.

This clone was detected once. The rearrangement joins TRBV5-1 to TRBJ2-7; 7 nucleotides line up with TRBD2. The CDR3 loop spans 14 amino acids. Unmatched junction bases numbered 8, after V lost 2 bases and J lost 6 bases. Per germline, CDR1 SGHRS and CDR2 YFSETQ. The CDR3 spells CASSFLGTNREQYF. The CDR3 DNA reads as TGCGCCAGCAGCTTTTTAGGGACTAATCGCGAGCAGTACTTC.

The chain combines TRBV30 with TRBJ2-2; D is uncertain. The germline V gene has CDR1 GTSNPN and CDR2 SVGIG (reference sequence). Trimming left V 0 bases short and J 4 bases short, with 6 bases between. The CDR3 loop spans 13 amino acids. The CDR3 reads CAWSVRVTGELFF. The CDR3 DNA reads TGTGCCTGGAGTGTACGGGTCACCGGGGAGCTGTTTTTT.

In regard to this clone: A much larger clone differs from this one at a single base, so this may be a read error. The chain has TRBV5-6 and TRBJ2-1; D remains ambiguous. The CDR3 loop spans 11 amino acids. Germline CDR1 and CDR2: SGHDT and YYEEEE. V lost 2 bases and J 3 bases, leaving 0 bases between the germline ends. CDR3 nucleotides: TGTGCCAGCAGCTTCTACAATGAGCAGTTCTTC. This sequence encodes CASSFYNEQFF.

This sequence joins TRBV18 and TRBJ2-1; D remains unclear. V was pared by 4 bases and J by 3 bases, with 7 bases between. CDR3 length equals 13 residues. Germline V lookup: CDR1 KGHSH, CDR2 LQKENI. CDR3 coding DNA: TGTGCCAGCTCACTCCGGGTCTACAATGAGCAGTTCTTC. Its protein is CASSLRVYNEQFF.

This rearrangement joins TRBV2 to TRBJ2-3; the D call may be TRBD1 or TRBD2 (6 bases each). CDR1 SNHLY and CDR2 FYNNEI come from the germline V gene. V was cut by 2 bases and J by 3 bases, with 12 bases left in between. The CDR3 covers 15 residues. The CDR3 DNA sequence: TGTGCCAGCAGTGAACTAGGGGGGCGAACAGATACGCAGTATTTT. It translates to CASSELGGRTDTQYF.

The chain joins TRBV29-1 to TRBJ2-1; 13 nucleotides agree with TRBD2. Germline V lookup: CDR1 SQVTM, CDR2 ANQGSEA. There are 16 residues in the CDR3. V dropped 5 bases and J dropped 3; count of bases not matched to a gene: 7. Written as DNA, the CDR3 is TGCAGCGTTACGAAGACTAGCGGGGGGTACTACAATGAGCAGTTCTTC. Protein sequence: CSVTKTSGGYYNEQFF.

The rearrangement uses TRBV15 and TRBJ2-7; weak D call: TRBD2 (6 bases). V lost 0 bases and J 7 bases, leaving 16 bases between the germline ends. The CDR3 covers 15 residues. Germline V gene data show CDR1 as LNHNV and CDR2 as YYDKDF (reference sequence). The CDR3 coding sequence is TGTGCCACCAGCAGAGAGTCAGCGGGTGGGGGGGAGCAGTACTTC. Protein product: CATSRESAGGGEQYF. Based on the CDR3 plus reference TRBV15 and TRBJ2-7, the full variable domain is DAMVIQNPRYQVTQFGKPVTLSCSQTLNHNVMYWYQQKSSQAPKLLFHYYDKDFNNEADTPDNFQSRRPNTSFCFLDIRSPGLGDTAMYLCATSRESAGGGEQYFGPGTRLTVT.